Each of the 18 T cell receptor beta chains below was sequenced from the same sample in a study of blood T cell repertoires in COVID-19. Here immunoSEQ multiplex PCR was the method, and the copy in TCRdb shows in-frame clones only, minus some. The sample carries fewer than 70,000 clones, 60% to 85% recorded once. What was sequenced was peripheral blood. Receptors originate from a human donor in a cohort sampled during active COVID-19.

The CDR3 nucleotides are TGCGCCAGCAGCCTTCGGACGGGAAGTTCTGGGGCCAACGTCCTGACTTTC. Translating gives CASSLRTGSSGANVLTF. J is TRBJ2-6 and V is TRBV4-1, with D perhaps matching TRBD2 (5 bases). The V end lost 4 bases, the J end lost 1 base, and 14 bases lay between the germline ends. This CDR3 comprises 17 residues. Germline CDR1 and CDR2: MGHRA and YSYEKL.

The chain combines TRBV5-6 with TRBJ1-5, with a weak D call TRBD1 (5 bases). The V end was cut by 4 bases, the J end by 0 bases, with 11 bases between. Per the germline V gene, CDR1 is SGHDT and CDR2 is YYEEEE. The CDR3 sequence is 15 residues long. The CDR3, as DNA: TGTGCCAGCAGCCCAGGGCCCTATAGCAATCAGCCCCAGCATTTT. This encodes CASSPGPYSNQPQHF.

This clone appeared a few times. The chain uses TRBV4-2 and TRBJ1-5; no definite D call. This CDR3 has 12 residues. CDR1 LGHNA and CDR2 YNFKEQ come from the germline V gene. V gave up 4 bases and J gave up 5 bases, with 6 bases separating them. The CDR3 loop is CASSRGDQPQHF. CDR3 in DNA: TGTGCCAGCAGCCGTGGAGATCAGCCCCAGCATTTT.

The chain joins TRBV11-2 to TRBJ2-1; D is ambiguous. CDR1 is SGHAT and CDR2 is FQNNGV in the germline V gene. The CDR3 totals 12 residues. Between the trimmed V and J ends, which lost 2 bases and 5 bases, there was a span of 4 bases. The CDR3 sequence: CASSLFDNEQFF. CDR3 bases: TGTGCCAGCAGCTTATTCGACAATGAGCAGTTCTTC.

The V call is TRBV11-2, the J call TRBJ2-5; 10 bases fit TRBD2. Germline lookup yields CDR1 SGHAT and CDR2 FQNNGV. The CDR3 length is 16 residues. J was trimmed by 1 base and V by 5 bases; bases with no gene match: 7. DNA for the CDR3: TGTGCCAGCAGCCCAAGTAGCGGGAGGTTCCAAGAGACCCAGTACTTC. Translation gives CASSPSSGRFQETQYF.

The J gene is TRBJ2-7, the V gene TRBV5-6; the match to TRBD2 covers 8 bases. The CDR3 totals 17 residues. Germline assignment: CDR1 SGHDT and CDR2 YYEEEE. Unmatched junction bases numbered 14, after V lost 0 bases and J lost 6 bases. CDR3 residues: CASSLAGAGGYVVEQYF. The CDR3 DNA reads TGTGCCAGCAGCTTGGCGGGCGCGGGAGGCTATGTAGTCGAGCAGTACTTC. Supplemented by reference TRBV5-6 and TRBJ2-7, the full variable domain reads DAGVTQSPTHLIKTRGQQVTLRCSPKSGHDTVSWYQQALGQGPQFIFQYYEEEERQRGNFPDRFSGHQFPNYSSELNVNALLLGDSALYLCASSLAGAGGYVVEQYFGPGTRLTVT.

V and J are TRBV24-1 and TRBJ2-7, with D possibly TRBD1 on 5 matching bases. Trimming cost V 1 base and J 4 bases, with 7 bases left between them. Per the germline V gene, CDR1 is KGHDR and CDR2 is SFDVKD. The CDR3 runs 13 residues. Here the CDR3 reads CATSDLKGYEQYF. In DNA, the CDR3 is TGTGCCACCAGTGATTTAAAGGGGTACGAGCAGTACTTC.

This clone has a handful of counts. The gene calls are TRBV6-2 or TRBV6-3 and TRBJ1-2; no firm D call. The CDR3 runs to 15 residues. Trimming cost V 0 bases and J 6 bases, with 14 bases left between them. From germline, CDR1 is MNHEY and CDR2 SVGEGT. CDR3 DNA sequence: TGTGCCAGCAGTTACTCGATATCCGGGTTGGATGGCTACACCTTC. The encoded protein is CASSYSISGLDGYTF.

J is TRBJ2-7 and V is TRBV28, with TRBD2 as a possible D gene (6 bases). CDR3 length: 16 amino acids. Trimming took 4 bases from V and 4 from J, leaving 20 bases between them. Germline CDR1 is MDHEN and CDR2 is SYDVKM. CDR3: CASSSTGLQTIYEQYF. CDR3 DNA sequence: TGTGCCAGCAGTTCGACGGGACTCCAGACAATATACGAGCAGTACTTC.

The J gene is TRBJ2-7, the V gene TRBV15; D remains ambiguous. Germline V CDR1 and CDR2: LNHNV, YYDKDF (reference sequence). This CDR3 is built from 13 residues. V lost 0 bases, J lost 5 bases, and 8 bases lay in between. The CDR3 loop is CATSRDRTHEQYF. The CDR3 nucleotides read TGTGCCACCAGCAGAGATCGTACACACGAGCAGTACTTC. Full variable domain (remainder filled in from reference TRBV15 and TRBJ2-7): DAMVIQNPRYQVTQFGKPVTLSCSQTLNHNVMYWYQQKSSQAPKLLFHYYDKDFNNEADTPDNFQSRRPNTSFCFLDIRSPGLGDTAMYLCATSRDRTHEQYFGPGTRLTVT.

This clone was seen only a few times. V is TRBV10-2 and J is TRBJ1-3; weak D call: TRBD1 (5 bases). V shed 6 bases and J shed 4 bases, with 13 bases lying between them. Germline lookup yields CDR1 WSHSY and CDR2 SAAADI. This CDR3 is 14 amino acids long. In DNA form, the CDR3 reads TGCGCCAGCAGCGACAGAGCCTCCGGAAACACCATATATTTT. Its translation is CASSDRASGNTIYF.

The chain recombines TRBV5-1 with TRBJ1-1; TRBD1 agrees at 8 bases. Germline CDR1 SGHRS, CDR2 YFSETQ. V lost 4 bases and J lost 1; bases outside the gene matches: 3. The CDR3 is 14 residues long. The CDR3 DNA sequence: TGCGCCAGCAGCCAGGGACAGGCGAACACTGAAGCTTTCTTT. Protein: CASSQGQANTEAFF.

This clone was detected only a few times. The chain joins TRBV5-1 to TRBJ2-7; 7 bases map to TRBD1. Germline values: CDR1 SGHRS, CDR2 YFSETQ. The CDR3 loop spans 12 amino acids. The J segment lost 9 bases and the V segment lost 1 base, leaving 4 bases of the junction unmatched. The CDR3 here is CASSLTGDAQYF. The CDR3 coding sequence is TGCGCCAGCAGCTTGACAGGGGATGCGCAGTACTTC. Using reference TRBV5-1 and TRBJ2-7 for the parts outside the CDR3, the full variable domain is KAGVTQTPRYLIKTRGQQVTLSCSPISGHRSVSWYQQTPGQGLQFLFEYFSETQRNKGNFPGRFSGRQFSNSRSEMNVSTLELGDSALYLCASSLTGDAQYFGPGTRLTVT.

The chain couples TRBV3-1 (or the pseudogene TRBV3-2) to TRBJ2-7; perhaps TRBD1 as D (5 bases). Germline CDR1 reads LGHDT; CDR2 reads YNNKEL (reference sequence). V was shortened by 3 bases and J by 12 bases, with 18 bases between the two germline ends. This CDR3 is 13 amino acids long. The CDR3 region is CASSHRNLGQRYF. For the CDR3, the DNA is TGTGCCAGCAGCCACCGAAACTTGGGGCAGCGGTACTTC.

V and J are TRBV19 and TRBJ1-5; D uncertain. Germline V gene sequence: CDR1 LNHDA, CDR2 SQIVND (reference sequence). Trimming stripped 3 bases from V and 6 bases from J, with 6 bases between. The CDR3 has 12 amino acids. CDR3 DNA sequence: TGTGCCAGTAGTATTCTTTCTCAGCCCCAGCATTTT. It specifies CASSILSQPQHF.

J is TRBJ1-5 and V is TRBV28; 10 nucleotides align to TRBD1. The CDR3 consists of 16 residues. Germline V CDR1 and CDR2: MDHEN, SYDVKM. The ends lost 5 bases at V and 2 bases at J; junction bases unmatched: 6. The CDR3 sequence: CASSPGGQGGNQPQHF. The CDR3 DNA reads TGTGCCAGCAGTCCGGGCGGACAGGGGGGCAATCAGCCCCAGCATTTT.

This clone was recorded a few times. V gene TRBV7-2 combines with J gene TRBJ1-3, with TRBD1 matching over 7 bases. Germline assignment: CDR1 SGHTA and CDR2 FQGNSA. Unmatched junction bases numbered 11, after V lost 5 bases and J lost 4 bases. This CDR3 is built from 16 residues. The CDR3 reads CASSPSGTANGNTIYF. DNA for the CDR3: TGTGCCAGCAGCCCCTCCGGGACAGCCAACGGAAACACCATATATTTT. The variable domain in full, with the rest retrieved from reference TRBV7-2 and TRBJ1-3, is GAGVSQSPSNKVTEKGKDVELRCDPISGHTALYWYRQSLGQGLEFLIYFQGNSAPDKSGLPSDRFSAERTGGSVSTLTIQRTQQEDSAVYLCASSPSGTANGNTIYFGEGSWLTVV.

V and J are TRBV27 and TRBJ2-7, with no clear D. V lost 2 bases and J lost 3, with 11 bases in between. Germline V gene lookup returns CDR1 MNHEY and CDR2 SMNVEV (reference sequence). The CDR3 length is 14 residues. The CDR3: CASSLGLPSYEQYF. For the CDR3, the DNA is TGTGCCAGCAGTTTAGGCCTCCCTAGCTACGAGCAGTACTTC.